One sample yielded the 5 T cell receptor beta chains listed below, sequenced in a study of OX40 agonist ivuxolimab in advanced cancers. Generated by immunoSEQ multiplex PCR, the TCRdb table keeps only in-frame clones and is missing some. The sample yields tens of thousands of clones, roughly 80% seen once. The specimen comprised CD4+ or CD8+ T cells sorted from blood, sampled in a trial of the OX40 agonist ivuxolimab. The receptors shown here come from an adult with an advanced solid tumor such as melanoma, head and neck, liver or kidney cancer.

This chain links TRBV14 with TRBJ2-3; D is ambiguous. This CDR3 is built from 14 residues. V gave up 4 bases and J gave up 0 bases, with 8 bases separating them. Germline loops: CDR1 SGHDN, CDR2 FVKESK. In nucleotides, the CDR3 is TGTGCCAGCAGCCTACTTGGGAGCACAGATACGCAGTATTTT. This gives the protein CASSLLGSTDTQYF.

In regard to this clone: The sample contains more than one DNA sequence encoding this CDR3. CDR3 DNA: TGCAGCGTAACCGGGACACTGTTAACCGGGGAGCTGTTTTTT. It specifies CSVTGTLLTGELFF. The V call is TRBV29-1, the J call TRBJ2-2; D might be TRBD1 (6 bases). The CDR3 has 14 residues. CDR1 is SQVTM and CDR2 is ANQGSEA in the germline V gene. The germline V and J ends were trimmed by 6 bases and 5 bases, with 16 bases remaining between them.

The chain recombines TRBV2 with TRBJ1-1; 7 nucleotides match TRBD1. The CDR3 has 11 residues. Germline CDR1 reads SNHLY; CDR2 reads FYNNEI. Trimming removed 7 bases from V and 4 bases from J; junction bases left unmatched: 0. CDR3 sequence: CASTGGTEAFF. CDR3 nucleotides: TGTGCCAGCACAGGGGGCACTGAAGCTTTCTTT.

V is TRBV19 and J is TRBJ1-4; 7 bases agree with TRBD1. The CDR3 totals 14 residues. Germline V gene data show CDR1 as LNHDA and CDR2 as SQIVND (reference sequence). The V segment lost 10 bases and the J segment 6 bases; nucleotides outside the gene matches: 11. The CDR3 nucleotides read TGTGCCACCCACCGACAGGGATTAGATGAAAAACTGTTTTTT. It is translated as CATHRQGLDEKLFF.

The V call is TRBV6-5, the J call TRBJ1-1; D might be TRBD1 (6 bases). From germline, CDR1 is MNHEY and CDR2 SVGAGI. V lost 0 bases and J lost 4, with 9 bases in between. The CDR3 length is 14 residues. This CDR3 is CASSYSGGGTEAFF. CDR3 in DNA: TGTGCCAGCAGTTACTCAGGGGGGGGCACTGAAGCTTTCTTT.